What follows is one T cell receptor beta chain and its context. Its specificity is unknown. This entry is derived from a study of blood T cells in healthy people across ages. The study, taken as a whole, reports: TCR beta diversity, measured per million T cells, fell in a roughly linear way with age. Estimated diversity that came from one million T cells was considered an underestimate. Versus aged donors, long-lived donors had higher diversity and more naive CD4+ cells.

V was trimmed by 2 bases and J by 2 bases, leaving 5 bases between them. CDR3 length: 13 amino acids. The germline gives CDR1 LNHNV, CDR2 YYDKDF (reference sequence). Then a second PCR, running about 7 to 11 cycles, was carried out with a sample-barcoded 5' primer and a J-beta primer mix. A minimum of 2.5 million CDR3-containing paired-end reads was obtained for each sample. One entry per CDR3 protein results from TCRdb running MiXCR on the 5' RACE reads. Here the sample spans over 600,000 distinct CDR3 sequences, over 40% being singletons. This TCR came from a man aged 80 or over in good health. Input material: blood. The rearrangement links TRBV15 to TRBJ2-3; D is ambiguous. The CDR3 sequence is CATSRPLTDTQYF. CDR3 DNA: TGTGCCACCAGCAGACCTCTCACAGATACGCAGTATTTT.